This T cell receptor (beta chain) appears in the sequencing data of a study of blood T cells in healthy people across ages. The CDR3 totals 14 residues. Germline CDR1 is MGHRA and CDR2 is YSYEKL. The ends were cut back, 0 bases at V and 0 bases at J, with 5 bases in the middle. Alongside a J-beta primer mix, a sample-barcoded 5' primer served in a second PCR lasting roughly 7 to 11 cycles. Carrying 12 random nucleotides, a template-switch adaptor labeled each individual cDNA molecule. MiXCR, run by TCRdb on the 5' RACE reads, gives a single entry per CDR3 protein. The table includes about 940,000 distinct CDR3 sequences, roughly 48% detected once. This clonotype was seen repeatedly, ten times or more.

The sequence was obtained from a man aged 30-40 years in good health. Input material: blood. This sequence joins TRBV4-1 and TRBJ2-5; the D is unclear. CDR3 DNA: TGCGCCAGCAGCCAAGATCCCTACCAAGAGACCCAGTACTTC. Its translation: CASSQDPYQETQYF.